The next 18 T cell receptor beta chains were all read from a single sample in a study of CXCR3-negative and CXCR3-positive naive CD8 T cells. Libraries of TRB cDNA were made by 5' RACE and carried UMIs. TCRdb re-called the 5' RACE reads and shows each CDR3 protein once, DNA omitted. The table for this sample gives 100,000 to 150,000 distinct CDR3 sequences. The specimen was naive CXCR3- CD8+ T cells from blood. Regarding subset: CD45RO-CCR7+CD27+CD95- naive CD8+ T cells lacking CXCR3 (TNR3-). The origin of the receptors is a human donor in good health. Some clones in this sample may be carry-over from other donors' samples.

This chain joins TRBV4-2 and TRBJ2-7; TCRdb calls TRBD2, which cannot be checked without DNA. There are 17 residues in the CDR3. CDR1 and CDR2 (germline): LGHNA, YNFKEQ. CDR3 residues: CASSQLSGGPLSYEQYF.

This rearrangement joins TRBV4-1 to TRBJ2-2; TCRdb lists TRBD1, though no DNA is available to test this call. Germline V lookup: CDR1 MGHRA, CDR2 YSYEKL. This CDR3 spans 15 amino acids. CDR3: CASSQAGRGPGELFF.

The CDR3 region is CASSLGPQLQGAFF. This chain links TRBV27 with TRBJ1-1. Germline CDR1 reads MNHEY; CDR2 reads SMNVEV (reference sequence). This CDR3 region has 14 residues.

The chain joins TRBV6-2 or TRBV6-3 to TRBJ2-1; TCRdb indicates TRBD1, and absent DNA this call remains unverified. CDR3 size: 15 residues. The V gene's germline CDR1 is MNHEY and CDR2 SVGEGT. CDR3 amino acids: CASSQGQGGYNEQFF.

CDR3 sequence reads: CASSFEGLGTEAFF. The chain links TRBV7-3 to TRBJ1-1; as DNA is missing, the TRBD1 call by TCRdb cannot be tested. CDR3 length: 14 amino acids. Germline V gene lookup returns CDR1 SGHTA and CDR2 FQGTGA.

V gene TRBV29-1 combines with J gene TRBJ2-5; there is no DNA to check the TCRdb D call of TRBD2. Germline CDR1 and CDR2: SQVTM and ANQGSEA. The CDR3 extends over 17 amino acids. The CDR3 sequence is CSVEGGGEAGAIETQYF.

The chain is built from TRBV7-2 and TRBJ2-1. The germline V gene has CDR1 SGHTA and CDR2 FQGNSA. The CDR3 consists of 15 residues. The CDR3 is CASSSGRISYNEQFF.

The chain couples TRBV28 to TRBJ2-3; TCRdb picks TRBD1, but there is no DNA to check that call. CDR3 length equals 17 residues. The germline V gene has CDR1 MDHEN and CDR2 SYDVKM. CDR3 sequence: CASSFRHRGGNTDTQYF.

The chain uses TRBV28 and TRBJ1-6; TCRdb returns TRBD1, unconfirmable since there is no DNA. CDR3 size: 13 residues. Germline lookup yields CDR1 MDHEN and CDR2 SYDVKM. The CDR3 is CASSFRVGSPLHF.

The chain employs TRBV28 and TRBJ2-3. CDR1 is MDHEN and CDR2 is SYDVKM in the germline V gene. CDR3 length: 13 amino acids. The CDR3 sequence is CASSLTPTDTQYF. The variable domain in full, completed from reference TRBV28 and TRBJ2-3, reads DVKVTQSSRYLVKRTGEKVFLECVQDMDHENMFWYRQDPGLGLRLIYFSYDVKMKEKGDIPEGYSVSREKKERFSLILESASTNQTSMYLCASSLTPTDTQYFGPGTRLTVL.

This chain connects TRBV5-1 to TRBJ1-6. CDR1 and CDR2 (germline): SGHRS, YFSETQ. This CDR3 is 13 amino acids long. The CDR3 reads CASSLTTNSPLHF.

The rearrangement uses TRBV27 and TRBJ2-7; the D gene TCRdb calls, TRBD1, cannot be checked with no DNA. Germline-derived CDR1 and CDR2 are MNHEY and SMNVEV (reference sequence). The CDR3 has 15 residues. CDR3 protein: CASSFRDLSSYEQYF.

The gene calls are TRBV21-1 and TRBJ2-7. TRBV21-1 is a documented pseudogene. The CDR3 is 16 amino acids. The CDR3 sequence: CASSRDTRVSSYEQYF.

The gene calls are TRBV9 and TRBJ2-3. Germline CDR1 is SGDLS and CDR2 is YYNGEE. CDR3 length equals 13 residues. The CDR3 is CASSVENSDTQYF.

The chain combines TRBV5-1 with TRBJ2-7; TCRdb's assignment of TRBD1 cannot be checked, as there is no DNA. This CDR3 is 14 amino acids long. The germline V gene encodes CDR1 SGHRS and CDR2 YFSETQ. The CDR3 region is CASSLGTGGFEQYF.

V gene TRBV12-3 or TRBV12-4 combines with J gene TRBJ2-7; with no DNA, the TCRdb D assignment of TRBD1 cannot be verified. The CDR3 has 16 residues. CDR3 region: CASSPGDSLTSYEQYF.

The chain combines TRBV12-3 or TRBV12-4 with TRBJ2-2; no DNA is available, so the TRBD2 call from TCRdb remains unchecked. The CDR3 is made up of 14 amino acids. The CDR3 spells CASSERAGTGELFF.

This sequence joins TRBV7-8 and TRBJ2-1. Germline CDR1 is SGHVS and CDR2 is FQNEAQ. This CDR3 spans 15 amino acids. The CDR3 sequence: CASSLVAYSYNEQFF. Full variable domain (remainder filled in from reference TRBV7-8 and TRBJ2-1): GAGVSQSPRYKVAKRGQDVALRCDPISGHVSLFWYQQALGQGPEFLTYFQNEAQLDKSGLPSDRFFAERPEGSVSTLKIQRTQQEDSAVYLCASSLVAYSYNEQFFGPGTRLTVL.